This TCR beta chain appears in the sequencing data of a study of blood T cells in healthy people across ages. Whole-study findings and limits: The recorded TCR beta diversity per million T cells decreased in a roughly linear manner with age. A strong correlation was seen between TCR beta diversity and naive T cell percentage.

Germline CDR1 and CDR2: LGHNA and YNFKEQ. This CDR3 has 13 residues. Between the trimmed V and J ends, which lost 8 bases and 9 bases, there was a span of 17 bases. A sample-barcoded 5' primer and a J-beta primer mix were used in a second PCR of about 7 to 11 cycles. The template-switch adaptor, which had 12 random nucleotides, put a tag on each cDNA molecule. TCRdb itself ran the 5' RACE reads through MiXCR, one entry per CDR3 protein. The sample yields 790,000 or so distinct CDR3 sequences, about half seen once. The people who gave samples were healthy Caucasians from Russia, aged roughly 6 to 90. This clonotype has at least ten counts. The antigen is not known.

Sequenced input: blood. The chain carries TRBV4-2 and TRBJ2-1; perhaps TRBD2 as D (5 bases). The source is a man older than 75 in good health. The CDR3 sequence: CASSLDPRGEQFF. The CDR3 DNA follows: TGTGCCAGCTCCTTGGACCCCCGGGGTGAGCAGTTCTTC.